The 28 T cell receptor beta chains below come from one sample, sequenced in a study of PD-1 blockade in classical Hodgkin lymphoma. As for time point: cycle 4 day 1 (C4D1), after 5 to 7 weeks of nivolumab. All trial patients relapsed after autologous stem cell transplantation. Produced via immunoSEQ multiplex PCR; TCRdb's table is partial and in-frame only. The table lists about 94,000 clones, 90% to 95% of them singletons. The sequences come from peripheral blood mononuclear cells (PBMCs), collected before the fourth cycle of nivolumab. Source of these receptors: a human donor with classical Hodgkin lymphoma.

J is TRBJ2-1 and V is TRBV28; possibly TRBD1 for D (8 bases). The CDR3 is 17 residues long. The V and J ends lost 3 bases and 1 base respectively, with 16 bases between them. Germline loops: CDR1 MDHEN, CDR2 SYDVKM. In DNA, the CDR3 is TGTGCCAGCAGTTTCTCCGGGGGGACAGGATCCTACAATGAGCAGTTCTTC. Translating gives CASSFSGGTGSYNEQFF.

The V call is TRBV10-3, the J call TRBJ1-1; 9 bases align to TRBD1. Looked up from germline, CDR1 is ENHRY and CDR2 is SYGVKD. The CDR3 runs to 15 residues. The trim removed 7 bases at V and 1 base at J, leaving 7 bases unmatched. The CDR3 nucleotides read TGTGCCATCACCGCGACGACAGGGGGGAACACTGAAGCTTTCTTT. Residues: CAITATTGGNTEAFF.

The CDR3 DNA reads TGTGCCAGCAGTTTGCCTAGCGGGAGTTCTACAGATACGCAGTATTTT. Translating gives CASSLPSGSSTDTQYF. The chain links TRBV28 to TRBJ2-3, with 10 bases that match TRBD2. Germline V gene data show CDR1 as MDHEN and CDR2 as SYDVKM. V shed 3 bases and J 3 bases; nucleotides not matched to a gene: 6. The CDR3 has 16 amino acids.

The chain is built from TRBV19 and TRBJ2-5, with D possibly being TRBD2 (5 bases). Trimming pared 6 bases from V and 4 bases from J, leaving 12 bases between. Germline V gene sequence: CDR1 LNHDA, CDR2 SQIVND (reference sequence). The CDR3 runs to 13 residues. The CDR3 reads CASRSGQSETQYF. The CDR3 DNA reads TGTGCCAGTAGGAGCGGTCAATCAGAGACCCAGTACTTC.

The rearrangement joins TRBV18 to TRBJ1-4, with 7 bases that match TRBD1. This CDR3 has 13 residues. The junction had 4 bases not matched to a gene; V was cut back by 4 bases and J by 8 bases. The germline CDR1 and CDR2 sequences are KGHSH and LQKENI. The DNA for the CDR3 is TGTGCCAGCTCACGGGACAGCAGGGAAAAACTGTTTTTT. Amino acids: CASSRDSREKLFF.

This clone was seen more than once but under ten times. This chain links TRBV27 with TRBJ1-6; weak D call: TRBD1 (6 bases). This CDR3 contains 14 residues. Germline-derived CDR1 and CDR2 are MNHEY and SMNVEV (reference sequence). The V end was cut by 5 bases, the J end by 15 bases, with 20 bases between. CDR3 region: CASSGGAGLQFLHF. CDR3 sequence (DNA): TGTGCCAGCAGTGGGGGGGCAGGCCTTCAGTTCCTCCACTTT.

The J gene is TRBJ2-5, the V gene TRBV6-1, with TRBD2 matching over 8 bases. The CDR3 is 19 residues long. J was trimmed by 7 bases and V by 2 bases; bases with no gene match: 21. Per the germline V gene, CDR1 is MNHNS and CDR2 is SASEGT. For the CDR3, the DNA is TGTGCCAGCAGTGAAATGGCCCTGGGGGGCAGCCGGGCGGGGGGGACCCAGTACTTC. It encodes CASSEMALGGSRAGGTQYF.

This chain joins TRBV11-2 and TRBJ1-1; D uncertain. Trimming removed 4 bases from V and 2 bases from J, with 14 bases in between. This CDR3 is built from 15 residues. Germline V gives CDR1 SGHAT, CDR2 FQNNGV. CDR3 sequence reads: CASSSNRFKNTEAFF. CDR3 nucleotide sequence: TGTGCCAGCAGCTCCAATCGGTTCAAAAACACTGAAGCTTTCTTT. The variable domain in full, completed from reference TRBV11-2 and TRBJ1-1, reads EAGVAQSPRYKIIEKRQSVAFWCNPISGHATLYWYQQILGQGPKLLIQFQNNGVVDDSQLPKDRFSAERLKGVDSTLKIQPAKLEDSAVYLCASSSNRFKNTEAFFGQGTRLTVV.

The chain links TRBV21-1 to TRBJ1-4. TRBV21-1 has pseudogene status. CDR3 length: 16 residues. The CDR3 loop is CASSPKGGTKHEKLFF. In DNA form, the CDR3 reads TGTGCCAGCAGCCCCAAAGGGGGGACAAAGCATGAAAAACTGTTTTTT.

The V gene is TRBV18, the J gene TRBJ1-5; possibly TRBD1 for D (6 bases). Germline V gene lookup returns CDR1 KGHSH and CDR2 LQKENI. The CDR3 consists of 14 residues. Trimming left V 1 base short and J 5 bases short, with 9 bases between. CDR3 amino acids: CASSPLQGHQPQHF. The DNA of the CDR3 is TGTGCCAGCTCACCACTACAGGGCCATCAGCCCCAGCATTTT. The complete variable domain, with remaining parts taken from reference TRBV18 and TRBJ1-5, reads NAGVMQNPRHLVRRRGQEARLRCSPMKGHSHVYWYRQLPEEGLKFMVYLQKENIIDESGMPKERFSAEFPKEGPSILRIQQVVRGDSAAYFCASSPLQGHQPQHFGDGTRLSIL.

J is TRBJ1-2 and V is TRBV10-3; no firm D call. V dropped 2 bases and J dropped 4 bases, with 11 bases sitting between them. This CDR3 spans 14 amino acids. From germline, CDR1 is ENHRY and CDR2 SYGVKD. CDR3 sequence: CAISEARSSYGYTF. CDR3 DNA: TGTGCCATCAGTGAGGCAAGGAGTTCCTATGGCTACACCTTC.

Written as DNA, the CDR3 is TGTGCCAGCAGTTACGAGACAGGGGACACTGAAGCTTTCTTT. Residues: CASSYETGDTEAFF. This chain joins TRBV6-6 and TRBJ1-1; 8 bases are shared with TRBD1. The CDR3 contains 14 residues. The germline V gene encodes CDR1 MNHNY and CDR2 SVGAGI (reference sequence). Germline trimming cut 2 bases from V and 3 bases from J; bases unmatched to any gene: 2.

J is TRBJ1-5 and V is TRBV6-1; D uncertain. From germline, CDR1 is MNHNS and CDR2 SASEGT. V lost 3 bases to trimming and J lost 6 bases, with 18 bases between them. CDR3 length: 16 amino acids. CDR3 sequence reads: CASSEETGRLGQPQHF. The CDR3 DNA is TGTGCCAGCAGTGAGGAAACGGGCAGGCTGGGTCAGCCCCAGCATTTT.

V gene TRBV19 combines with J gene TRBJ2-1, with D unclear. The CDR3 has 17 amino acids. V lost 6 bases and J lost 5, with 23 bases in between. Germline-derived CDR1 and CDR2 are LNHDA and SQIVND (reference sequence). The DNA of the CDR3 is TGTGCCAGTAGGACGAGGTCCGGGTCCCCTACCAACAATGAGCAGTTCTTC. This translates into CASRTRSGSPTNNEQFF. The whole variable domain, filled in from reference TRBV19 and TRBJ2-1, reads DGGITQSPKYLFRKEGQNVTLSCEQNLNHDAMYWYRQDPGQGLRLIYYSQIVNDFQKGDIAEGYSVSREKKESFPLTVTSAQKNPTAFYLCASRTRSGSPTNNEQFFGPGTRLTVL.

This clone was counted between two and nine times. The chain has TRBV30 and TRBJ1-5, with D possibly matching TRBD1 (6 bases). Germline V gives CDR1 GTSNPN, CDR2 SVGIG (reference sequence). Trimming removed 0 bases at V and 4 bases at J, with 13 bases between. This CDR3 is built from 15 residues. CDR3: CAWSVPDRPNQPQHF. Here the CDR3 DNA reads TGTGCCTGGAGTGTACCTGACAGGCCGAATCAGCCCCAGCATTTT.

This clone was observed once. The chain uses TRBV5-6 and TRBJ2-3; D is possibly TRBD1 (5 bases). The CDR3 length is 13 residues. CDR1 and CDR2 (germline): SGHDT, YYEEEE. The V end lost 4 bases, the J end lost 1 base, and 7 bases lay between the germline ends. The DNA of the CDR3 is TGTGCCAGCAGCCAAGGGGGCACAGATACGCAGTATTTT. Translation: CASSQGGTDTQYF.

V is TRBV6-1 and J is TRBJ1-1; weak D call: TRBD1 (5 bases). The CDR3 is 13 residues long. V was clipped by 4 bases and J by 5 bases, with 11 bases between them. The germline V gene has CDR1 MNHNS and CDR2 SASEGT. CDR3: CASSGRGDTEAFF. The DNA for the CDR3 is TGTGCCAGCAGTGGCCGGGGGGATACTGAAGCTTTCTTT.

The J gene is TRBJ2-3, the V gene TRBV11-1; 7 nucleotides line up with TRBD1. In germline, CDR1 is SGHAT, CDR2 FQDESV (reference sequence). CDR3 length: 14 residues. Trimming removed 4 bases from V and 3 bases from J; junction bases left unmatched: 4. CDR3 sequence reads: CASSSDRLTDTQYF. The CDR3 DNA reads TGTGCCAGCAGCTCGGACAGGCTTACAGATACGCAGTATTTT. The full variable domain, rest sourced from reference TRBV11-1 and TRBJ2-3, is EAEVAQSPRYKITEKSQAVAFWCDPISGHATLYWYRQILGQGPELLVQFQDESVVDDSQLPKDRFSAERLKGVDSTLKIQPAELGDSAMYLCASSSDRLTDTQYFGPGTRLTVL.

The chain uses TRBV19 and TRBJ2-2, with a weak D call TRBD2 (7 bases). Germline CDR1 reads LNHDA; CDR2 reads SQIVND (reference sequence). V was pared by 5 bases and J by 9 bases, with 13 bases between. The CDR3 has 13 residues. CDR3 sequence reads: CASSAGARRELFF. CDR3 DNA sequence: TGTGCCAGTAGTGCGGGGGCCCGTCGGGAGCTGTTTTTT.

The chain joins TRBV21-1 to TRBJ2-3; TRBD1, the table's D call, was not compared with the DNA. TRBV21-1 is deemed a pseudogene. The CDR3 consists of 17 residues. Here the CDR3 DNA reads TGTGCCAGCAGCAAAGTGCCCCTACAGGTTGTAAGAGATACGCAGTATTTT. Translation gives CASSKVPLQVVRDTQYF.

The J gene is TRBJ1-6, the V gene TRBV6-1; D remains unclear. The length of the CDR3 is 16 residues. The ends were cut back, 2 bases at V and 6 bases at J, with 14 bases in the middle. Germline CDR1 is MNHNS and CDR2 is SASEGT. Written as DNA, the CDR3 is TGTGCCAGCAGTGAACGTGGGAGTACGGGTAATTCACCCCTCCACTTT. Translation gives CASSERGSTGNSPLHF.

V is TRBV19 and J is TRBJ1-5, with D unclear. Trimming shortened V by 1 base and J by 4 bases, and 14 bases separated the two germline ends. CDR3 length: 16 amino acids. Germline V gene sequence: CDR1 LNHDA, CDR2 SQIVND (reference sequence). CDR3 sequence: CASSIVGVGNNQPQHF. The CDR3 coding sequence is TGTGCCAGTAGTATAGTGGGTGTGGGAAATAATCAGCCCCAGCATTTT.

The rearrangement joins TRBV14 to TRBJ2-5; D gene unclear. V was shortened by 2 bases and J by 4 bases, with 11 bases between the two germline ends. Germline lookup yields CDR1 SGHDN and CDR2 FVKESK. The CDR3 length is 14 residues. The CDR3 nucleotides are TGTGCCAGCAGCCAAAGGACGGACGGAGAGACCCAGTACTTC. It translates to CASSQRTDGETQYF.

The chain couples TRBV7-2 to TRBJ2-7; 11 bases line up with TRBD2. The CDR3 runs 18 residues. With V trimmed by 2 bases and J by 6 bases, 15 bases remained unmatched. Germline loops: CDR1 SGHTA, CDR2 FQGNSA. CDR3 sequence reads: CASSLFFWGATSGSEQYF. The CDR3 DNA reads TGTGCCAGCAGCTTATTTTTTTGGGGCGCCACTAGCGGGAGCGAGCAGTACTTC.

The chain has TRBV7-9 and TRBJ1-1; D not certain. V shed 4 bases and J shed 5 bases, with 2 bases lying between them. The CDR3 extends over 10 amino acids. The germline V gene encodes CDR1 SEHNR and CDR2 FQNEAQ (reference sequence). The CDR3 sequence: CASSYTEAFF. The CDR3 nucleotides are TGTGCCAGCAGCTATACTGAAGCTTTCTTT.

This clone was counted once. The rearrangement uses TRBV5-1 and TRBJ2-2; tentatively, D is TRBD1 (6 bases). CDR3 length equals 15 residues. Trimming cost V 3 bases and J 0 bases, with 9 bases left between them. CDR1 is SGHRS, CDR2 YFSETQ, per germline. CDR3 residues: CASSSGTTNTGELFF. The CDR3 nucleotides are TGCGCCAGCAGCTCCGGGACAACGAACACCGGGGAGCTGTTTTTT.

CDR3 sequence: CASSLEPGRSMTQYF. The CDR3 nucleotides read TGTGCCAGCAGCTTAGAGCCGGGACGGTCCATGACCCAGTACTTC. The gene calls are TRBV7-3 and TRBJ2-5, with D perhaps matching TRBD1 or TRBD2 (5 bases each). CDR3 length equals 15 residues. Deletions cut 2 bases from V and 7 bases from J, with 17 bases between. Germline assignment: CDR1 SGHTA and CDR2 FQGTGA.

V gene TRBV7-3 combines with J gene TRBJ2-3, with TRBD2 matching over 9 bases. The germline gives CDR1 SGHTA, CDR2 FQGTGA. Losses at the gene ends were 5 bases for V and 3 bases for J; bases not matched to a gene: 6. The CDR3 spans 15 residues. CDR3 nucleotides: TGTGCCAGCAGCCCTATAGCGGGAGTGACAGATACGCAGTATTTT. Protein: CASSPIAGVTDTQYF.